A single TCR beta chain is shown here with its context. Its antigen remains unknown. The source of the sample is a study of cytomegalovirus exposure and HLA in healthy donors. General study results and limits: Approximately 17,000 TCR beta sequences were associated with HLA alleles at 0.05 false discovery rate in a later analysis. For presence/absence analyses, sequencing depth was assumed to be roughly uniform across donors.

The study ran its PCR with 60 Vbeta and 13 Jbeta primers. Method: immunoSEQ multiplex PCR; TCRdb's copy keeps in-frame clones and lacks some. Recorded for this sample: about 160,000 clones. CDR3 size: 13 residues. The germline V and J ends were trimmed by 10 bases and 4 bases, with 16 bases remaining between them. Germline CDR1 reads SNHLY; CDR2 reads FYNNEI. This rearrangement joins TRBV2 to TRBJ1-2; tentatively, D is TRBD1 (5 bases). Sequencing input: PBMCs. The TCR was taken from a woman aged 55 to 70 in good health and CMV-seronegative. The DNA of the CDR3 is TGTGCCACCTCAGGAGGGACTGCCTATGGCTACACCTTC. This translates into CATSGGTAYGYTF. Together with reference TRBV2 and TRBJ1-2, the CDR3 gives the full variable domain: EPEVTQTPSHQVTQMGQEVILRCVPISNHLYFYWYRQILGQKVEFLVSFYNNEISEKSEIFDDQFSVERPDGSNFTLKIRSTKLEDSAMYFCATSGGTAYGYTFGSGTRLTVV.